Listed below are T cell receptor beta chains from one sample, sequenced in a study of cytomegalovirus exposure and HLA in healthy donors. Assay used: immunoSEQ multiplex PCR; TCRdb lists only in-frame clones, some missing. The table records 150,000 to 200,000 clones, 84% of them present only once. The material sequenced was PBMCs. The receptor set was obtained from a girl aged 10-17 years in good health and CMV-seropositive. The CDR3 runs from the conserved cysteine through the conserved F or W. D genes are given only for firm matches. Clone size is shown for a subset of rows, as once, few, many or a class of expanded clone.

v_gene: TRBV27
d_gene: TRBD1
len: 14
abundance: -
j_gene: TRBJ2-7
CDR3aa: CASSPTGGLYEQYF
CDR3nt: TGTGCCAGCAGTCCAACAGGGGGCCTTTACGAGCAGTACTTC

v_gene: TRBV7-9
d_gene: TRBD2
len: 12
abundance: -
j_gene: TRBJ2-3
CDR3aa: CASSYGGDTQYF
CDR3nt: TGTGCCAGCAGCTACGGGGGGGATACGCAGTATTTT

v_gene: TRBV2
d_gene: TRBD2
len: 18
abundance: -
j_gene: TRBJ2-6
CDR3aa: CASRTRGGSFSGANVLTF
CDR3nt: TGTGCCAGCAGAACGCGGGGGGGTAGTTTCTCTGGGGCCAACGTCCTGACTTTC

v_gene: TRBV9
d_gene: TRBD1
len: 14
abundance: -
j_gene: TRBJ1-6
CDR3aa: CASSVTGGNSPLHF
CDR3nt: TGTGCCAGCAGTGTGACAGGGGGTAATTCACCCCTCCACTTT

v_gene: TRBV6-6
d_gene: -
len: 15
abundance: -
j_gene: TRBJ1-1
CDR3aa: CASSYTVYTNTEAFF
CDR3nt: TGTGCCAGCAGTTACACAGTTTATACGAACACTGAAGCTTTCTTT

v_gene: TRBV7-8
d_gene: -
len: 15
abundance: -
j_gene: TRBJ2-3
CDR3aa: CASSMTGTSTDTQYF
CDR3nt: TGTGCCAGCAGCATGACCGGGACTAGCACAGATACGCAGTATTTT

v_gene: TRBV6-6
d_gene: -
len: 15
abundance: -
j_gene: TRBJ2-1
CDR3aa: CASEAGAYPYNEQFF
CDR3nt: TGTGCCAGCGAAGCAGGGGCCTATCCATACAATGAGCAGTTCTTC

v_gene: TRBV30
d_gene: -
len: 13
abundance: -
j_gene: TRBJ1-4
CDR3aa: CAWSVGVGMGLFF
CDR3nt: TGTGCCTGGAGTGTAGGCGTCGGGATGGGACTGTTTTTT

v_gene: TRBV4-1
d_gene: TRBD1
len: 17
abundance: -
j_gene: TRBJ1-6
CDR3aa: CASSPRGRGARDSPLHF
CDR3nt: TGCGCCAGCAGCCCAAGGGGGCGGGGGGCCCGGGATTCACCCCTCCACTTT

v_gene: TRBV9
d_gene: -
len: 15
abundance: -
j_gene: TRBJ2-7
CDR3aa: CASSQHTGNIYEQYF
CDR3nt: TGTGCCAGCTCCCAGCACACAGGGAATATCTACGAGCAGTACTTC

v_gene: TRBV6-5
d_gene: -
len: 15
abundance: -
j_gene: TRBJ1-1
CDR3aa: CASSYSIGGNTEAFF
CDR3nt: TGTGCCAGCAGTTACTCGATCGGGGGGAACACTGAAGCTTTCTTT

v_gene: TRBV27
d_gene: -
len: 13
abundance: -
j_gene: TRBJ1-1
CDR3aa: CASSLYRVTEAFF
CDR3nt: TGTGCCAGCAGTCTTTACAGGGTGACTGAAGCTTTCTTT

v_gene: TRBV28
d_gene: TRBD2
len: 15
abundance: -
j_gene: TRBJ2-3
CDR3aa: CASSQGLAGADTQYF
CDR3nt: TGTGCCAGCAGCCAAGGACTAGCGGGGGCAGATACGCAGTATTTT

v_gene: TRBV5-4
d_gene: -
len: 14
abundance: -
j_gene: TRBJ2-2
CDR3aa: CASSLGRNTGELFF
CDR3nt: TGTGCCAGCAGCTTAGGGAGGAACACCGGGGAGCTGTTTTTT

v_gene: TRBV6-5
d_gene: -
len: 15
abundance: -
j_gene: TRBJ2-1
CDR3aa: CASSRQGSSYNEQFF
CDR3nt: TGTGCCAGCAGTCGCCAGGGGAGCTCCTACAATGAGCAGTTCTTC

v_gene: TRBV5-1
d_gene: -
len: 13
abundance: many
j_gene: TRBJ2-7
CDR3aa: CASSWDKAYEQYF
CDR3nt: TGCGCCAGCAGCTGGGACAAGGCCTACGAGCAGTACTTC

v_gene: TRBV9
d_gene: TRBD1
len: 14
abundance: -
j_gene: TRBJ1-1
CDR3aa: CASSAPGTGLEAFF
CDR3nt: TGTGCCAGCAGCGCCCCCGGGACAGGCCTTGAAGCTTTCTTT

v_gene: TRBV18
d_gene: -
len: 15
abundance: -
j_gene: TRBJ2-7
CDR3aa: CASSQQGRMAYEQYF
CDR3nt: TGTGCCAGCTCACAACAGGGGAGGATGGCCTACGAGCAGTACTTC

v_gene: TRBV5-1
d_gene: TRBD1
len: 15
abundance: -
j_gene: TRBJ1-1
CDR3aa: CASSFTGTANTEAFF
CDR3nt: TGCGCCAGCAGCTTCACCGGGACAGCTAACACTGAAGCTTTCTTT

v_gene: TRBV7-9
d_gene: -
len: 12
abundance: -
j_gene: TRBJ1-1
CDR3aa: CSSTQGSTEAFF
CDR3nt: TGTTCCAGCACTCAGGGGAGCACTGAAGCTTTCTTT

v_gene: TRBV5-1
d_gene: -
len: 18
abundance: -
j_gene: TRBJ2-2
CDR3aa: CASSLVTGLGANTGELFF
CDR3nt: TGCGCCAGCAGCTTGGTAACAGGGTTGGGGGCGAACACCGGGGAGCTGTTTTTT

v_gene: TRBV5-1
d_gene: -
len: 15
abundance: -
j_gene: TRBJ1-1
CDR3aa: CASSSGRAGNTEAFF
CDR3nt: TGCGCCAGCAGCTCCGGGAGGGCGGGGAACACTGAAGCTTTCTTT